One and the same sample provided the 13 T cell receptor beta chains below, sequenced in a study of blood T cell repertoires in COVID-19. This table comes from immunoSEQ multiplex PCR, and its TCRdb copy is limited to in-frame clones, with some not included. The sample records fewer than 300,000 clones, approximately 89% being singletons. The sample comprised peripheral blood. All receptors derive from a man aged 40-49 years who had recovered from COVID-19.

The DNA of the CDR3 is TGTGCCAGCGGGACAGGAGATTACAATGAGCAGTTCTTC. It translates to CASGTGDYNEQFF. The chain is built from TRBV5-4 and TRBJ2-1, with 8 bases identical to TRBD1. The germline V gene encodes CDR1 SGHNT and CDR2 YYREEE (reference sequence). The CDR3 runs 13 residues. V trimming: 7 bases; J trimming: 4 bases; junction bases outside the gene matches: 4.

This rearrangement joins TRBV11-2 to TRBJ2-7; D gene ambiguous. The length of the CDR3 is 12 residues. Per germline, CDR1 SGHAT and CDR2 FQNNGV. The V and J ends lost 2 bases and 6 bases respectively, with 8 bases between them. DNA for the CDR3: TGTGCCAGCAGCTTAATCCCTTCCGAGCAGTACTTC. Translated, it gives CASSLIPSEQYF.

The chain combines TRBV23-1 with TRBJ1-1; D is unresolved. TRBV23-1 is filed as an ORF, its function uncertain. V dropped 2 bases and J dropped 5 bases, with 15 bases sitting between them. This CDR3 contains 15 residues. CDR3 bases: TGCGCCAGCAGTCAAACCCGGCTTGGAGGGACTGAAGCTTTCTTT. It codes for CASSQTRLGGTEAFF.

The gene calls are TRBV5-4 and TRBJ1-1; the D gene is possibly TRBD1 (6 bases). CDR3 size: 16 residues. Trimming took 4 bases from V and 3 from J, leaving 19 bases between them. Germline V gives CDR1 SGHNT, CDR2 YYREEE (reference sequence). In nucleotides, the CDR3 is TGTGCCAGCAGCCCCAAGGGGGGGGGAAGAGACACTGAAGCTTTCTTT. Translating it yields CASSPKGGGRDTEAFF.

This sequence joins TRBV13 and TRBJ2-5; possible D gene TRBD1, 6 bases. This CDR3 spans 21 amino acids. The V end lost 4 bases, the J end lost 3 bases, and 33 bases lay between the germline ends. Germline V CDR1 and CDR2: PRHDT, FYEKMQ (reference sequence). The CDR3 protein is CASSSISIFGAHNRVEETQYF. CDR3 nucleotides: TGTGCCAGCAGCTCTATCTCTATCTTTGGGGCCCATAACAGGGTCGAAGAGACCCAGTACTTC.

CDR3 amino acids: CASSKGGVGGFLSYNEQFF. The CDR3, as DNA: TGTGCCAGCAGCAAAGGGGGAGTAGGGGGATTCCTTTCCTACAATGAGCAGTTCTTC. V gene TRBV21-1 combines with J gene TRBJ2-1; the listed D gene, TRBD1, was not tested against the DNA. TRBV21-1 is tagged as a pseudogene. The CDR3 spans 19 residues.

This rearrangement joins TRBV27 to TRBJ2-7; TRBD1 aligns across 10 bases. The CDR3 runs 15 residues. Germline loops: CDR1 MNHEY, CDR2 SMNVEV (reference sequence). J lost 3 bases, V lost 2 bases, and 4 bases had no gene match. In DNA form, the CDR3 reads TGTGCCAGCAGTTTAAGGGGACAGGGGATCTACGAGCAGTACTTC. It codes for CASSLRGQGIYEQYF.

The rearrangement uses TRBV12-1 and TRBJ2-3; TRBD2, as called in the table, went unchecked against the DNA. TRBV12-1 represents a pseudogene. The CDR3 has 16 amino acids. The CDR3 DNA sequence: TGTGCCAGCAGCTTGCCTAGCGGGGGGGCTGCGGATACGCAGTATTTT. Amino acid sequence: CASSLPSGGAADTQYF.

The chain employs TRBV13 and TRBJ1-2; TRBD1 matches at 7 bases. Germline CDR1 is PRHDT and CDR2 is FYEKMQ (reference sequence). The CDR3 is 17 residues long. Unmatched junction bases numbered 11, after V lost 0 bases and J lost 4 bases. CDR3 in DNA: TGTGCCAGCAGCTTAGGCCCAACAGGGGAGATGCCCTATGGCTACACCTTC. It yields the protein CASSLGPTGEMPYGYTF.

The chain couples TRBV5-4 to TRBJ1-2, with D possibly being TRBD1 (5 bases). V dropped 4 bases and J dropped 2 bases, with 18 bases sitting between them. Per the germline V gene, CDR1 is SGHNT and CDR2 is YYREEE (reference sequence). The CDR3 has 16 residues. CDR3 amino acids: CASSPWGLGANYGYTF. The DNA for the CDR3 is TGTGCCAGCAGCCCCTGGGGTTTAGGGGCCAACTATGGCTACACCTTC.

The rearrangement joins TRBV23-1 to TRBJ2-7, with 9 bases identical to TRBD1. TRBV23-1 is an ORF, and what it does is uncertain. The ends lost 8 bases at V and 2 bases at J; junction bases unmatched: 13. The CDR3 is 16 amino acids. As DNA, the CDR3 is TGCGCCAGCGGGCGAAGGGTGGGACAGGGAGCCTACGAGCAGTACTTC. Translating gives CASGRRVGQGAYEQYF.

This clone was detected a few times. The J gene is TRBJ1-2, the V gene TRBV3-1 (or the pseudogene TRBV3-2); the D gene is possibly TRBD1 (6 bases). Trimming cost V 3 bases and J 8 bases, with 7 bases left between them. CDR1 is LGHDT and CDR2 is YNNKEL in the germline V gene (reference sequence). The CDR3 length is 11 residues. This CDR3 reads CASSHRGGYTF. Here the CDR3 DNA reads TGTGCCAGCAGCCACAGGGGAGGCTACACCTTC.

The CDR3 sequence is CASSFRPGEDTQYF. CDR3 in DNA: TGCGCCAGCAGCTTCAGACCCGGGGAGGATACGCAGTATTTT. This chain joins TRBV5-1 and TRBJ2-3; TRBD2 might be the D (5 bases). Germline V CDR1 and CDR2: SGHRS, YFSETQ. V lost 2 bases to trimming and J lost 6 bases, with 13 bases between them. The CDR3 covers 14 residues.